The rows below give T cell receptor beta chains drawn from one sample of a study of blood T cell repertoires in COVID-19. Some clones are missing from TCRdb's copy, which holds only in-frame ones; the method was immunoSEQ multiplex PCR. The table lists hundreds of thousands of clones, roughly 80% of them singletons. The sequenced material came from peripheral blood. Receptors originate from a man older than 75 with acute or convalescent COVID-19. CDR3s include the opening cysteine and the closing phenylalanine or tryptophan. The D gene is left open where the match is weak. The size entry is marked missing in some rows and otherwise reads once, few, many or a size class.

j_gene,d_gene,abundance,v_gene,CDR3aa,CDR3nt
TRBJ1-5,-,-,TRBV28,CASSSGFRPQHF,TGTGCCAGCAGTTCGGGTTTTCGGCCCCAGCATTTT
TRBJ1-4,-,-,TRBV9,CASSPGRVLGEKLFF,TGTGCCAGCAGCCCAGGCAGGGTCTTAGGAGAAAAACTGTTTTTT
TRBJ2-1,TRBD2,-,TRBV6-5,CASSSRLAGYNEQFF,TGTGCCAGCAGTTCCAGACTAGCGGGATACAATGAGCAGTTCTTC
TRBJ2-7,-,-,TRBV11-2,CASSFVRAGEQYF,TGTGCCAGCAGCTTCGTCAGGGCGGGGGAGCAGTACTTC
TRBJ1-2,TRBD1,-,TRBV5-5,CASSRPLDRNYGYTF,TGTGCCAGCAGCCGTCCTCTGGACAGGAACTATGGCTACACCTTC
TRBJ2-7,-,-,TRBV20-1,CSARVRSEQYF,TGCAGTGCTAGAGTCCGGAGCGAGCAGTACTTC
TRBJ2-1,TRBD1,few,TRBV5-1,CASSLRTGGTEDEQFF,TGCGCCAGCAGCCTGAGGACAGGGGGCACTGAAGATGAGCAGTTCTTC
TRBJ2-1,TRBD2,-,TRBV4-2,CASSPGGFDNEQFF,TGTGCCAGCAGCCCGGGGGGATTCGACAATGAGCAGTTCTTC
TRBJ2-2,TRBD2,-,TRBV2,CASRERLAGRAGELFF,TGTGCCAGCAGGGAACGACTAGCGGGGAGGGCCGGGGAGCTGTTTTTT
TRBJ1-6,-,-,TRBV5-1,CASSLGAANSPLHF,TGCGCCAGCAGCTTGGGGGCCGCTAATTCACCCCTCCACTTT
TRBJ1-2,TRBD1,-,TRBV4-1,CASSPQGQGISNGYTF,TGCGCCAGCAGCCCCCAGGGACAGGGGATTTCGAATGGCTACACCTTC
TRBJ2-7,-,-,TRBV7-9,CATIRRGAEYEQYF,TGTGCCACCATCCGTCGGGGGGCCGAGTACGAGCAGTACTTC
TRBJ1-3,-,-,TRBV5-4,CASSLGWPSGNTIYF,TGTGCCAGCAGCTTGGGATGGCCCTCTGGAAACACCATATATTTT
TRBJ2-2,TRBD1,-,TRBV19,CASSNPSGQGGTGELFF,TGTGCCAGTAGTAATCCTTCGGGACAGGGTGGAACCGGGGAGCTGTTTTTT
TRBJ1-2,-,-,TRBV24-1,CATSDPSQTGQIYGYTF,TGTGCCACCAGTGACCCAAGTCAGACGGGACAAATCTATGGCTACACCTTC
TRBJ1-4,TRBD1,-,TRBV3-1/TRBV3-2,CASSQVTGNEKLFF,TGTGCCAGCAGCCAGGTGACAGGGAATGAAAAACTGTTTTTT
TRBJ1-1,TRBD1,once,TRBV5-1,CASQLDGQGRTEAFF,TGCGCCAGCCAACTCGACGGACAGGGGAGGACTGAAGCTTTCTTT
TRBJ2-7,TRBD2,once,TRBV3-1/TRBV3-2,CASSQDLAGGKVQYF,TGTGCCAGCAGCCAAGATTTAGCGGGAGGTAAGGTGCAGTACTTC
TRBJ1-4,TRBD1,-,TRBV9,CASSGRQGRNEKLFF,TGTGCCAGCAGCGGACGACAGGGAAGGAATGAAAAACTGTTTTTT
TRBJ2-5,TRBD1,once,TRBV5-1,CASSWGGQGPQETQYF,TGCGCCAGCAGCTGGGGGGGACAGGGTCCCCAAGAGACCCAGTACTTC
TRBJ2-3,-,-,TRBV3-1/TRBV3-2,CASSQQGTKYF,TGTGCCAGCAGCCAACAAGGGACAAAATATTTT
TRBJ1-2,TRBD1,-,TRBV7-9,CASSPQGAHGYTF,TGTGCCAGCAGCCCTCAGGGGGCGCACGGCTACACCTTC
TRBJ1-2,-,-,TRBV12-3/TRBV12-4,CASSREGYGYTF,TGTGCCAGCAGCAGGGAAGGCTATGGCTACACCTTC
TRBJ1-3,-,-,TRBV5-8,CASRARGLTVGNTIYF,TGTGCCAGCAGGGCCAGGGGTTTGACGGTTGGAAACACCATATATTTT
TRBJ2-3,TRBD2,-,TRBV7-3,CASRGGPTDTQYF,TGTGCCAGCCGGGGGGGCCCGACAGATACGCAGTATTTT
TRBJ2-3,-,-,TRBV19,CASTSKGFHTDTQYF,TGTGCCAGTACCTCAAAGGGGTTCCACACAGATACGCAGTATTTT
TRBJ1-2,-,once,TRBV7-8,CASSLGFGYGYTF,TGTGCCAGCAGCTTAGGTTTCGGTTATGGCTACACCTTC
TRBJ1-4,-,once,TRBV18,CASSPRQLNEKLFF,TGTGCCAGCTCACCACGACAGTTGAATGAAAAACTGTTTTTT
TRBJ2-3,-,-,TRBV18,CASSTSTDTQYF,TGTGCCAGCTCAACTAGCACAGATACGCAGTATTTT